The text below deals with one T cell receptor (beta chain). The same CDR3 also results from other DNA sequences found in this sample. The treatment here: around 19 received Ad26.COV2.S at low or high dose, single or two shots; 5 received placebo; per-sample allocation not given. All samples were drawn on day 63, counting from the first vaccine or placebo injection. This record belongs to a study of Ad26.COV2.S vaccination and SARS-CoV-2 variants. Study at large: Doses of Ad26.COV2.S were injected into muscle once or twice, 56 days apart.

Data came from immunoSEQ multiplex PCR; TCRdb stores just in-frame clones and leaves some out. The data hold hundreds of thousands of clones, with around 92% observed a single time. The CDR3 contains 14 residues. Germline CDR1 and CDR2: SGHRS and YFSETQ. Trimming took 3 bases from V and 4 from J; bases not matched to a gene: 1. The material sequenced was peripheral blood, taken in a trial of Ad26.COV2.S vaccine versus placebo. The clonotype was recovered from a person aged 18-60 years who received the Ad26.COV2.S COVID-19 vaccine or a placebo. The chain recombines TRBV5-1 with TRBJ2-1; 10 nucleotides agree with TRBD2. The CDR3 region is CASSWTSGYNEQFF. In nucleotides, the CDR3 is TGCGCCAGCAGCTGGACTAGCGGTTACAATGAGCAGTTCTTC.